This TCR beta chain was sequenced during a study of graft-versus-host responses after intestinal transplantation. Overall study context: Once they had received anti-thymocyte globulin induction, all recipients took tacrolimus and steroids for approximately 3 years.

Study results and limitations: Declines in HvG clones occurring early post-transplant were associated with peak circulating GvH clone levels. Marrow from the recipient contained GvH clones, some of which had appeared first in ileum or blood.

As regards this clone: Antigen unknown. The same CDR3 is also encoded by other DNA sequences in this sample.

This CDR3 is built from 13 residues. From germline, CDR1 is SGHNT and CDR2 YYREEE (reference sequence). V was shortened by 1 base and J by 1 base, with 4 bases between the two germline ends. Generated by immunoSEQ multiplex PCR, the TCRdb table keeps only in-frame clones and is missing some. The sample carries 90,000 to 120,000 clones, over 80% recorded once. The source was unstimulated CD4+ T cells sorted from spleen or lymph node cells, collected before transplant. V usage is TRBV5-4 and J usage is TRBJ2-3; D is unresolved. The sequence came from a human donor who was the organ donor for an intestinal transplant. The CDR3 sequence: CASSLSGTDTQYF. The DNA of the CDR3 is TGTGCCAGCAGCTTGTCTGGCACAGATACGCAGTATTTT. The full variable domain, rest sourced from reference TRBV5-4 and TRBJ2-3, is ETGVTQSPTHLIKTRGQQVTLRCSSQSGHNTVSWYQQALGQGPQFIFQYYREEENGRGNFPPRFSGLQFPNYSSELNVNALELDDSALYLCASSLSGTDTQYFGPGTRLTVL.